This T cell receptor (beta chain) was observed in a study of blood T cells in healthy people across ages. Using a J-beta primer mix together with a sample-barcoded 5' primer, a second PCR was run for roughly 6 to 12 cycles. One entry per CDR3 protein results from TCRdb running MiXCR on the 5' RACE reads. The data show hundreds of thousands of distinct CDR3 sequences, with under 65% seen just once and about 13% held by the top ten. Study-wide points: The donors' CMV status was not determined, possibly confounding changes in expanded clonotypes.

Concerning this clonotype: Its antigen is not identified.

This CDR3 spans 13 amino acids. Trimming removed 3 bases at V and 15 bases at J, with 18 bases between. Healthy Caucasian individuals from Russia aged roughly 6 to 90 served as donors. Each donor had approximately 10 milliliters of peripheral blood drawn. The chain combines TRBV12-3 or TRBV12-4 with TRBJ2-1, with D perhaps TRBD2 (6 bases). Sequencing was performed on blood. The receptor was isolated from a woman older than 75 in good health. This chain's CDR3 is CASSFSGEETRFF. Here the CDR3 DNA reads TGTGCCAGCAGTTTTAGCGGAGAAGAGACCCGGTTCTTC.